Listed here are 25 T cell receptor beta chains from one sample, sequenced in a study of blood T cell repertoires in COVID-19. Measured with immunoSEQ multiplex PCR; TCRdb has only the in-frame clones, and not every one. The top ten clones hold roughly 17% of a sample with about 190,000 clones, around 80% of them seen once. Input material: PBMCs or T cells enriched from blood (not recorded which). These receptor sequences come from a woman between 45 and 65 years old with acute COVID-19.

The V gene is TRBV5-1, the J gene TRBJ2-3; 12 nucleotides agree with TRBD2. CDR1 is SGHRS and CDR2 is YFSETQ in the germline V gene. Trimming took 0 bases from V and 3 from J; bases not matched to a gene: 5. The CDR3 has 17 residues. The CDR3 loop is CASSLVPSGGATDTQYF. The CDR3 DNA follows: TGCGCCAGCAGCTTGGTCCCTAGCGGGGGGGCGACAGATACGCAGTATTTT.

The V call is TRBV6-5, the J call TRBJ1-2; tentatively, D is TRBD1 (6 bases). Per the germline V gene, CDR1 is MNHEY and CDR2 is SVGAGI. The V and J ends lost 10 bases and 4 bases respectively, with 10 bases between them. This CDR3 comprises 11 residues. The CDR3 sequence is CATTGIYGYTF. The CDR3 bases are TGTGCCACTACAGGGATCTATGGCTACACCTTC.

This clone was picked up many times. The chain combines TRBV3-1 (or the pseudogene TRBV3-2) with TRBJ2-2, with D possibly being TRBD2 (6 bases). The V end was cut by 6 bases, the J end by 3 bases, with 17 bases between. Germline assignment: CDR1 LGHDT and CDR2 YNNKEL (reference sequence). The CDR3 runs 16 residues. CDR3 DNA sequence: TGTGCCAGCAGTTCGAGGGGACTGGGGGACACCGGGGAGCTGTTTTTT. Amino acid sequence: CASSSRGLGDTGELFF.

The chain's CDR3 is CASSIRGTAEAFF. The CDR3 bases are TGTGCCAGTAGTATTCGCGGGACAGCTGAAGCTTTCTTT. The chain is built from TRBV19 and TRBJ1-1; TRBD1 agrees at 7 bases. This CDR3 contains 13 residues. Germline CDR1 reads LNHDA; CDR2 reads SQIVND (reference sequence). The J segment lost 6 bases and the V segment lost 3 bases, leaving 4 bases of the junction unmatched.

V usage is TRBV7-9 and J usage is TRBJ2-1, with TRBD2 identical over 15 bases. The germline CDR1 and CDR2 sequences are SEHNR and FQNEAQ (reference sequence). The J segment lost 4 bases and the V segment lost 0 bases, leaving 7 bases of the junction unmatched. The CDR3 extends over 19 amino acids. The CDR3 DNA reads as TGTGCCAGCAGCTTAGCGGGACTAGCGGGGGGCCTAGGTTACAATGAGCAGTTCTTC. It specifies CASSLAGLAGGLGYNEQFF.

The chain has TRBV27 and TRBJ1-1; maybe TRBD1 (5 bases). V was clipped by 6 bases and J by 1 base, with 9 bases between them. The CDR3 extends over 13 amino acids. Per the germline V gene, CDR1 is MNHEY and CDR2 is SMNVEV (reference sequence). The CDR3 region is CASSRDSNTEAFF. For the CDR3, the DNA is TGTGCCAGCAGCCGGGACTCGAACACTGAAGCTTTCTTT.

The CDR3 nucleotides read TGTGCCAGCAGCTTTACAGGGATGAGGGAAAAACTGTTTTTT. Its translation is CASSFTGMREKLFF. V gene TRBV5-6 combines with J gene TRBJ1-4; D perhaps matches TRBD1 (6 bases). CDR1 SGHDT and CDR2 YYEEEE come from the germline V gene. The CDR3 spans 14 residues. V was clipped by 2 bases and J by 8 bases, with 13 bases between them.

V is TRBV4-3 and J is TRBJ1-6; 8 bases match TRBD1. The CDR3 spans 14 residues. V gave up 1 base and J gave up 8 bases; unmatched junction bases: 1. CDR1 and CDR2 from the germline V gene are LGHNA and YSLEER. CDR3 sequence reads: CASSQGTGYSPLHF. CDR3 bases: TGCGCCAGCAGCCAAGGGACAGGGTATTCACCCCTCCACTTT.

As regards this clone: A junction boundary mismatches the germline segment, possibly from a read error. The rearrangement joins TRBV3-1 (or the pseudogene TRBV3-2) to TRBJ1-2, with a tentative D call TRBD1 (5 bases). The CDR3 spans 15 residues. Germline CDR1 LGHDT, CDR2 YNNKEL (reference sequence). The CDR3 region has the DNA TGTGCCAGCAGTCAAGATGGGGACTTGGGTGATGGCTACACCTTC. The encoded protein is CASSQDGDLGDGYTF.

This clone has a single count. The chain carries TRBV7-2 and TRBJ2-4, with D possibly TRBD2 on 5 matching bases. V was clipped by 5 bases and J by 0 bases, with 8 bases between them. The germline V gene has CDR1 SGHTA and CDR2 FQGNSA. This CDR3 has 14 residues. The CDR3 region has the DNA TGTGCCAGCAGCCTCGGACTAGCCAAAAACATTCAGTACTTC. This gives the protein CASSLGLAKNIQYF.

The CDR3 reads CASSRKGQGSPLHF. In DNA, the CDR3 is TGTGCCAGCAGTAGGAAGGGACAGGGTTCACCCCTCCACTTT. The gene calls are TRBV6-5 and TRBJ1-6; 9 bases match TRBD1. Germline lookup yields CDR1 MNHEY and CDR2 SVGAGI. This CDR3 region has 14 residues. The trim removed 5 bases at V and 9 bases at J, leaving 5 bases unmatched.

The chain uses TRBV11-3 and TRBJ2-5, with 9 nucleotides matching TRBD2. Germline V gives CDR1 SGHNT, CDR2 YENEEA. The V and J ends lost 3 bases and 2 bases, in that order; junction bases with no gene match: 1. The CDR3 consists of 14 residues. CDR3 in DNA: TGTGCCAGCAGCTTGCGGGGGGGGCAAGAGACCCAGTACTTC. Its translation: CASSLRGGQETQYF.

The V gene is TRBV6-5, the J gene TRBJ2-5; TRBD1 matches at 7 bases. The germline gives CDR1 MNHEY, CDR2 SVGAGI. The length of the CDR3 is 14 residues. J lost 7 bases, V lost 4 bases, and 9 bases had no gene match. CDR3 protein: CASSSWTGQRTQYF. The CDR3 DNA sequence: TGTGCCAGCAGTTCTTGGACAGGTCAACGGACCCAGTACTTC.

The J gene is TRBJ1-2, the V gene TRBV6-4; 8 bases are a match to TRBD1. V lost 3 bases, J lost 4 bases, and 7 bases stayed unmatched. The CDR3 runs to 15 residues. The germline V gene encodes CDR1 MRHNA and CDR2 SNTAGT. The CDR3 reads CASSETGAPGYGYTF. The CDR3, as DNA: TGTGCCAGCAGTGAGACAGGGGCGCCGGGCTATGGCTACACCTTC.

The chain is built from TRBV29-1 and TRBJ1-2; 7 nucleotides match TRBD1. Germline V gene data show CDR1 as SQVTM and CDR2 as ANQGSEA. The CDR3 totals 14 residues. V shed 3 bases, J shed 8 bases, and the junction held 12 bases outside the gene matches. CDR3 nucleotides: TGCAGCGTTGACGTTACACAGGGGTTACGCGGCTACACCTTC. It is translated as CSVDVTQGLRGYTF.

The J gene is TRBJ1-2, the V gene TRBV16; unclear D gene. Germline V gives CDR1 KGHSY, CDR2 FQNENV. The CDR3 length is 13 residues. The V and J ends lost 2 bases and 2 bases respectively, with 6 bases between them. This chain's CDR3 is CASSQNGNYGYTF. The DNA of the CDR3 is TGTGCCAGCAGCCAAAACGGGAACTATGGCTACACCTTC. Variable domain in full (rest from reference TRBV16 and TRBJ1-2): GEEVAQTPKHLVRGEGQKAKLYCAPIKGHSYVFWYQQVLKNEFKFLISFQNENVFDETGMPKERFSAKCLPNSPCSLEIQATKLEDSAVYFCASSQNGNYGYTFGSGTRLTVV.

The CDR3 is CASRSGSEAFF. CDR3 nucleotides: TGTGCCAGCAGATCGGGGTCTGAAGCTTTCTTT. The genes are TRBV5-6 and TRBJ1-1; D gene ambiguous. The CDR3 runs to 11 residues. The V gene lost 5 bases and the J gene lost 6 bases, with 8 bases spanning the gap. CDR1 is SGHDT and CDR2 is YYEEEE in the germline V gene.

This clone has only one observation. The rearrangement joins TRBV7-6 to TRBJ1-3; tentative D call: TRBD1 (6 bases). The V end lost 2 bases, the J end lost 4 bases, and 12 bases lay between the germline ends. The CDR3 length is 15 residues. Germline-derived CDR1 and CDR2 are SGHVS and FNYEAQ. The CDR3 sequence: CASSLSRGAGNTIYF. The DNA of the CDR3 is TGTGCCAGCAGCTTAAGCAGGGGCGCGGGAAACACCATATATTTT. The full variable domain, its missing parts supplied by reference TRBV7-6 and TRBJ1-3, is GAGVSQSPRYKVTKRGQDVALRCDPISGHVSLYWYRQALGQGPEFLTYFNYEAQQDKSGLPNDRFSAERPEGSISTLTIQRTEQRDSAMYRCASSLSRGAGNTIYFGEGSWLTVV.

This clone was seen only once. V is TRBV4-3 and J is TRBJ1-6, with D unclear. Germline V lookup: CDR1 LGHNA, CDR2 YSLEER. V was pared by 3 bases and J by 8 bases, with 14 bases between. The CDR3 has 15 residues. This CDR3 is CASSHVINPDSPLHF. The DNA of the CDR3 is TGCGCCAGCAGCCACGTGATAAATCCAGATTCACCCCTCCACTTT.

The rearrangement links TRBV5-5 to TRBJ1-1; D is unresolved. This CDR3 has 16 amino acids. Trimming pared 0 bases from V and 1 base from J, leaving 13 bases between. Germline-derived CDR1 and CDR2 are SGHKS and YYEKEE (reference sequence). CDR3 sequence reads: CASSLGTSSWNTEAFF. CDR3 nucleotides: TGTGCCAGCAGCTTGGGGACTAGCAGCTGGAACACTGAAGCTTTCTTT. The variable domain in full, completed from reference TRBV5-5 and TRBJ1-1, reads DAGVTQSPTHLIKTRGQQVTLRCSPISGHKSVSWYQQVLGQGPQFIFQYYEKEERGRGNFPDRFSARQFPNYSSELNVNALLLGDSALYLCASSLGTSSWNTEAFFGQGTRLTVV.

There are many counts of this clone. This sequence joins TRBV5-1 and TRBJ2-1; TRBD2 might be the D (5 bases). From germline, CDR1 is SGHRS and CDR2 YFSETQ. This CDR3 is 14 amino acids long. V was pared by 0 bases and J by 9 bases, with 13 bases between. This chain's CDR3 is CASSLGEGTVEQFF. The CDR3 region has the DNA TGCGCCAGCAGCTTGGGAGAGGGAACGGTTGAGCAGTTCTTC.

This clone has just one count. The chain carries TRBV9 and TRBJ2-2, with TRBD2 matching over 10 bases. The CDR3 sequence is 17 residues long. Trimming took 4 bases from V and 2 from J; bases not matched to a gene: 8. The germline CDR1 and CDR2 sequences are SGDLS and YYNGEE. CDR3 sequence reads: CASSSRLAGPNTGELFF. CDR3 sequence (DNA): TGTGCCAGCAGCTCCCGACTAGCGGGTCCTAACACCGGGGAGCTGTTTTTT.

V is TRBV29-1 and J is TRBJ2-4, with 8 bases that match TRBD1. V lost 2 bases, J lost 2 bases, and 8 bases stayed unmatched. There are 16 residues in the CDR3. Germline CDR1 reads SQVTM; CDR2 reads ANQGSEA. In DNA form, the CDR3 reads TGCAGCGTTGAATACCGCAGGGGGCTAACCAAAAACATTCAGTACTTC. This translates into CSVEYRRGLTKNIQYF.

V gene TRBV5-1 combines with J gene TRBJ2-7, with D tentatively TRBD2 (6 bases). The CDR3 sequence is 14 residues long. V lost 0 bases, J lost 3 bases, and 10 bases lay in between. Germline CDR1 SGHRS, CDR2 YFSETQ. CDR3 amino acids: CASSLDGGYYEQYV. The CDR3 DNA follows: TGCGCCAGCAGCTTGGATGGGGGGTACTACGAGCAGTACGTC.

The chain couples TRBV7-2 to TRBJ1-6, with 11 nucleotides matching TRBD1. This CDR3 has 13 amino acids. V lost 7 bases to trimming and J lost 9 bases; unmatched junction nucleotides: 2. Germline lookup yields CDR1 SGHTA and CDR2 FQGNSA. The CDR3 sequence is CASKGQGASPLHF. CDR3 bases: TGTGCCAGCAAAGGACAGGGGGCTTCACCCCTCCACTTT.